What follows describes a single TCR beta chain. The target antigen is unknown. The entry originates in a study of beta chain features in type 1 diabetes. The study's findings and limits: The study found moderately but significantly shorter TCRB CDR3s in all four CD4+ subsets of Type 1 diabetes patients.

The CDR3 covers 16 residues. The germline gives CDR1 KGHSH, CDR2 LQKENI. V dropped 1 base and J dropped 2 bases, with 14 bases sitting between them. Sequencing targeted expressed TCRB transcripts, as all isolated RNA had been reverse transcribed. Produced via immunoSEQ multiplex PCR; TCRdb's table is partial and in-frame only. The repertoire consists of approximately 360,000 clones, with 10% to 15% occurring once and the leading ten covering over 0.008%. This chain uses TRBV18 with TRBJ1-1; possible D gene TRBD1, 6 bases. Sequencing was performed on naive CD4+ T cells from blood. This TCR was recovered from a woman aged 18-29 years with type 1 diabetes. CDR3 sequence reads: CASSPLRDGTNTEAFF. The DNA for the CDR3 is TGTGCCAGCTCACCACTGAGGGACGGGACAAACACTGAAGCTTTCTTT.